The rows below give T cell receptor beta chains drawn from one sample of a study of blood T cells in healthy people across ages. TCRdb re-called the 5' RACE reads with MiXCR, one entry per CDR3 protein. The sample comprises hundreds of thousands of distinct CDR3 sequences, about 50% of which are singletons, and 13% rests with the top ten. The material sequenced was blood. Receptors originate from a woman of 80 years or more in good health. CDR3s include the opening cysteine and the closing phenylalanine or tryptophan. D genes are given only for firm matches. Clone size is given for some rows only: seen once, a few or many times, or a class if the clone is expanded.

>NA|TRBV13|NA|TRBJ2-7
CAGSLATVPYEQYF
TGTGCCGGCAGCTTAGCCACAGTCCCCTACGAGCAGTACTTC
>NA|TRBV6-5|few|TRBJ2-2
CASSQGSTGELFF
TGTGCCAGCAGTCAAGGGAGCACCGGGGAGCTGTTTTTT
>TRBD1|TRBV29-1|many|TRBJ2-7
CSGGQVYEQYF
TGCAGCGGGGGACAGGTTTACGAGCAGTACTTC
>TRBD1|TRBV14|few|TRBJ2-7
CASSRVTDRYYEQYF
TGTGCCAGCAGCCGTGTCACGGACAGGTACTACGAGCAGTACTTC
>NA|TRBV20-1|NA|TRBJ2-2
CSARDARSGLTGELFF
TGCAGTGCTAGAGATGCCCGCTCTGGTCTCACCGGGGAGCTGTTTTTT
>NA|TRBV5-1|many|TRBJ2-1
CASSPVKGGSYNEQFF
TGCGCCAGCAGCCCGGTGAAGGGGGGATCCTACAATGAGCAGTTCTTC
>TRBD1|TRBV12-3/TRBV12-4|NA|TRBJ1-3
CASSSNNRGTGAVGNTIYF
TGTGCCAGCAGTTCCAACAATCGTGGGACAGGGGCAGTCGGAAACACCATATATTTT
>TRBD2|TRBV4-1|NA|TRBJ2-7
CASSHTSGSAYEQYF
TGCGCCAGCAGCCACACTAGCGGGAGTGCTTACGAGCAGTACTTC
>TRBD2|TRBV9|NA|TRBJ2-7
CASSVGRAIGEQYF
TGTGCCAGCAGCGTGGGGAGGGCGATAGGGGAGCAGTACTTC
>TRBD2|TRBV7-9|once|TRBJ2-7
CASSVSGVLYEQYF
TGTGCCAGCAGCGTTAGCGGGGTCCTCTACGAGCAGTACTTC
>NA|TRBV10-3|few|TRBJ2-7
CAISGGWDSLSTTYEQYF
TGTGCCATCAGTGGGGGATGGGATTCCCTCTCCACCACCTACGAGCAGTACTTC
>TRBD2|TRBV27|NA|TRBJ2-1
CASRGTSLANEQFF
TGTGCCAGCCGCGGGACTAGCCTCGCCAATGAGCAGTTCTTC
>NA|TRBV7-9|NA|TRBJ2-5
CASSFPGLWETQYF
TGTGCCAGCAGTTTCCCGGGTTTATGGGAGACCCAGTACTTC
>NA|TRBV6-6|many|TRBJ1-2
CASSYRRENYGYTF
TGTGCCAGCAGTTACCGTAGGGAGAACTATGGCTACACCTTC
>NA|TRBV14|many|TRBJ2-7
CASSQGVLQYF
TGTGCCAGCAGCCAAGGAGTCCTCCAGTACTTC
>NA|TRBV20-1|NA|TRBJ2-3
CSAQYLRDTEGDTQYF
TGCAGTGCCCAATATCTACGAGACACAGAGGGAGATACGCAGTATTTT
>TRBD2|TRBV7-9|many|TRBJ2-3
CASGSSGGSDTQYF
TGTGCCAGCGGGTCTAGCGGGGGCTCAGATACGCAGTATTTT
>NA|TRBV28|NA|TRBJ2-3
CASSSTALGTDTQYF
TGTGCCAGCAGTTCAACCGCCTTGGGCACAGATACGCAGTATTTT
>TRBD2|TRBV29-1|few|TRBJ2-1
CSVLTGTSGASSSYNEQFF
TGCAGCGTTCTAACCGGGACTAGCGGGGCGTCGAGCTCCTACAATGAGCAGTTCTTC
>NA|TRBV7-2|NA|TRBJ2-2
CASSLFSRGNTGELFF
TGTGCCAGCAGCCTATTTAGCAGGGGGAACACCGGGGAGCTGTTTTTT
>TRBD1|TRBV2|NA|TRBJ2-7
CASKGQGTLGRTTYEQYF
TGTGCCAGCAAGGGACAGGGGACACTTGGACGAACTACCTACGAGCAGTACTTC
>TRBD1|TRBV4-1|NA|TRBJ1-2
CASSSLGQGYDYTF
TGCGCCAGCAGCTCCTTGGGACAGGGGTATGACTACACCTTC
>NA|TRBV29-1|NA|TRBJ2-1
CSVAGNEQFF
TGCAGCGTTGCGGGGAATGAGCAGTTCTTC
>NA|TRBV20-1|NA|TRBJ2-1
CSARMDRYNEQFF
TGCAGTGCCCGCATGGACAGATACAATGAGCAGTTCTTC
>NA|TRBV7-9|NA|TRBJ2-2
CASRGWEPNTGELFF
TGTGCCAGCAGGGGGTGGGAACCAAACACCGGGGAGCTGTTTTTT
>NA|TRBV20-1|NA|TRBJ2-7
CSAGGGLYEQYF
TGCAGTGCCGGTGGAGGTTTATACGAGCAGTACTTC
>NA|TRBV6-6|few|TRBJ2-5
CASSDGPGQETQYF
TGTGCCAGCAGTGATGGGCCAGGGCAAGAGACCCAGTACTTC
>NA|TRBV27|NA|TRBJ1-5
CASSLLLEGGPGAQHF
TGTGCCAGCAGTTTACTGCTGGAGGGCGGGCCCGGGGCCCAGCATTTT
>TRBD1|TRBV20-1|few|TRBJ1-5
CSARVVGGESNQPQHF
TGCAGTGCTAGAGTGGTAGGGGGCGAAAGCAATCAGCCCCAGCATTTT
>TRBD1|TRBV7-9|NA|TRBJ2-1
CASSPRGQGYNEQFF
TGTGCCAGCAGCCCTCGCGGACAGGGCTACAATGAGCAGTTCTTC
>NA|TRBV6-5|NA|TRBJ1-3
CASSTRTASGNTIYF
TGTGCCAGCAGCACTCGGACGGCTTCTGGAAACACCATATATTTT
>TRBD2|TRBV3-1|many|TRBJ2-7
CASSHGGYEQYF
TGTGCCAGCAGCCACGGGGGGTACGAGCAGTACTTC
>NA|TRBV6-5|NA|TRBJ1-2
CASGCGGDGYTF
TGTGCCAGCGGTTGCGGGGGGGATGGCTACACCTTC
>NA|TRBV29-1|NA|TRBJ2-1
CSVEDQKPYNEQFF
TGCAGCGTTGAAGATCAGAAACCCTACAATGAGCAGTTCTTC
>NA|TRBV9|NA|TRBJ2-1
CASSVLKAGAYNEQFF
TGTGCCAGCAGCGTCCTTAAGGCGGGCGCCTACAATGAGCAGTTCTTC
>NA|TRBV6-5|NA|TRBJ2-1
CASSLKPGALNEQFF
TGTGCCAGCAGCCTCAAGCCGGGGGCTTTGAATGAGCAGTTCTTC
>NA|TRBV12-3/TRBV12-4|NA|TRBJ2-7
CASSPSGFEQYF
TGTGCCAGCAGTCCCTCAGGGTTTGAGCAGTACTTC
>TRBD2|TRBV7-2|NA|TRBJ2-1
CASSRGLAMGPLNEQFF
TGTGCCAGCAGCCGAGGACTAGCGATGGGTCCACTCAATGAGCAGTTCTTC
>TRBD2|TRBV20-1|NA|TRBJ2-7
CSARGGGGMRYEQYF
TGCAGTGCTAGAGGGGGGGGTGGCATGAGGTACGAGCAGTACTTC
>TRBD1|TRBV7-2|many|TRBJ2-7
CASSRQGNSYEQYF
TGTGCCAGCAGCAGACAGGGGAACTCCTACGAGCAGTACTTC
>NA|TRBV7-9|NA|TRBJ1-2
CASSPPGQDYGYTF
TGTGCCAGCAGCCCACCGGGACAAGACTATGGCTACACCTTC
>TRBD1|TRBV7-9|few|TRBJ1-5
CASSRDRNSNQPQHF
TGTGCCAGCAGTCGGGACAGGAATAGCAATCAGCCCCAGCATTTT
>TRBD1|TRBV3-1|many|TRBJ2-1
CASSHPPGQQNNEQFF
TGTGCCAGCAGCCATCCCCCGGGACAGCAAAACAATGAGCAGTTCTTC
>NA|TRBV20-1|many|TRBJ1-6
CSLSTPGTRNSPLHF
TGCAGTCTCTCTACCCCCGGGACAAGGAATTCACCCCTCCACTTT
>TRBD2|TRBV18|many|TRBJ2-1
CASSVAGVTYNEQFF
TGTGCCAGCTCAGTAGCGGGGGTCACCTACAATGAGCAGTTCTTC
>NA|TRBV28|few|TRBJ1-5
CASSLGVAGSQPQHF
TGTGCCAGCAGTTTAGGAGTGGCAGGTAGTCAGCCCCAGCATTTT
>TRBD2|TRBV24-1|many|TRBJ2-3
CATSDAGGRAEDTQYF
TGTGCCACCAGTGATGCGGGCGGGAGGGCCGAAGATACGCAGTATTTT
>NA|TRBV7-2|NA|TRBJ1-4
CAGSRFGGGKANEKLFF
TGTGCCGGCAGCCGCTTTGGAGGGGGGAAAGCTAATGAAAAACTGTTTTTT
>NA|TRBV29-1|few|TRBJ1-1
CSVGRGDTEAFF
TGCAGCGTCGGCAGGGGTGACACTGAAGCTTTCTTT
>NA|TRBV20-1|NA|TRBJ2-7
CSARGERSSYEQYF
TGCAGTGCTAGGGGGGAGAGGAGCTCCTACGAGCAGTACTTC
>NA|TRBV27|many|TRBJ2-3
CASSLSEVKGTIAQYF
TGTGCCAGCAGTTTATCGGAGGTGAAGGGGACCATAGCGCAGTATTTT
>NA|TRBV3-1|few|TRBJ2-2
CASRLWDQNTGELFF
TGTGCCAGCCGATTGTGGGACCAAAACACCGGGGAGCTGTTTTTT
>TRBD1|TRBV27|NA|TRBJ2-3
CASSLFQGADTQYF
TGTGCCAGCAGTTTATTCCAGGGGGCTGATACGCAGTATTTT
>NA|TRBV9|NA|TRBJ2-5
CASSGDGQETQYF
TGTGCCAGCAGCGGGGACGGCCAAGAGACCCAGTACTTC
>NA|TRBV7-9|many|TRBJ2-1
CASSLMRPNEQFF
TGTGCCAGCAGCTTAATGCGACCCAATGAGCAGTTCTTC
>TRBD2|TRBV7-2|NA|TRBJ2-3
CASSLPAGGAATQYF
TGTGCCAGCAGCTTACCAGCGGGGGGCGCAGCTACGCAGTATTTT
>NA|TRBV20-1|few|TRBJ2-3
CSARAGTSTDTQYF
TGCAGTGCTAGAGCTGGGACCTCCACAGATACGCAGTATTTT
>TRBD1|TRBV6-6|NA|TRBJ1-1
CASSYKLGTAMNTEAFF
TGTGCCAGCAGTTACAAACTCGGGACAGCAATGAACACTGAAGCTTTCTTT
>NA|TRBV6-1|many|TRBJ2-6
CASTLVPGNSGANVLTF
TGTGCCAGCACCCTCGTTCCCGGGAACTCTGGGGCCAACGTCCTGACTTTC
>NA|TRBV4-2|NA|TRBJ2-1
CASSQEVGGPFNEQFF
TGTGCCAGCAGCCAAGAAGTGGGGGGGCCTTTTAATGAGCAGTTCTTC